Detailed here is one TCR beta chain. PCR involved 60 Vbeta and 13 Jbeta primers. This table comes from immunoSEQ multiplex PCR, and its TCRdb copy is limited to in-frame clones, with some not included. Recorded for this sample: 180,000 or so clones. The data derive from a study of cytomegalovirus exposure and HLA in healthy donors. Germline CDR1 GTSNPN, CDR2 SVGIG (reference sequence). This CDR3 spans 20 amino acids. The trim removed 1 base at V and 6 bases at J, leaving 19 bases unmatched. The sequence was collected from a boy younger than 18 in good health and CMV-seronegative. Sequencing was carried out using PBMCs. The gene calls are TRBV30 and TRBJ2-2, with TRBD1 matching 11 bases. The CDR3, as DNA: TGTGCCTGGAGTGCATGGACAGGGGGCATGGGATTCAGGACGGCCGGGGAGCTGTTTTTT. This translates into CAWSAWTGGMGFRTAGELFF.